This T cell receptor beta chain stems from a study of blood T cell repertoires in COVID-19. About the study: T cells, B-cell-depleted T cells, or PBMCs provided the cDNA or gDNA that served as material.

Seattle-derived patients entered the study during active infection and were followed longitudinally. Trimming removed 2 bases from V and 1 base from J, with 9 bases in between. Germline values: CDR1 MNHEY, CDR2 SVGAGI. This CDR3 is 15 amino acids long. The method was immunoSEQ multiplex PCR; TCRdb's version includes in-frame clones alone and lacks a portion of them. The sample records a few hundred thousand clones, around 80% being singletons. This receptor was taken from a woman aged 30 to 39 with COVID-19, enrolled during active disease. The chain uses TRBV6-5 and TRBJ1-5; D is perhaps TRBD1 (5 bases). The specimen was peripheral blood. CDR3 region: CASSYRDSSNQPQHF. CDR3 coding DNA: TGTGCCAGCAGTTACCGGGACTCGAGCAATCAGCCCCAGCATTTT.